The 4 T cell receptor beta chains below all came from one sample that was sequenced in a study of T cells in Graves' hyperthyroidism and ophthalmopathy. Using RNA transcripts as the source, TCR beta CDR3 regions were amplified. Researchers ran a first-round RT-PCR on the TCR CDR3 using the HTBI primer set. In TCRdb, the multiplex PCR reads were re-called with MiXCR into one record per CDR3 protein. In the table there are over 250,000 distinct CDR3 sequences, about 25% of which are singletons. What was sequenced was blood. Every receptor here comes from a man aged 35-49 years with Graves' hyperthyroidism that later progressed to Graves' ophthalmopathy.

This clonotype appeared many times. V is TRBV28 and J is TRBJ2-5, with 11 bases lining up with TRBD2. CDR3 length: 17 residues. Germline V gene data show CDR1 as MDHEN and CDR2 as SYDVKM. V was clipped by 5 bases and J by 0 bases; unmatched bases: 8. The CDR3 sequence: CASSPILAGVYQETQYF. As DNA, the CDR3 is TGTGCCAGCAGTCCCATACTAGCGGGAGTGTACCAAGAGACCCAGTACTTC.

This clonotype was recorded many times. The rearrangement uses TRBV5-1 and TRBJ1-1; 9 nucleotides agree with TRBD1. This CDR3 comprises 14 residues. V lost 5 bases to trimming and J lost 4 bases; unmatched junction nucleotides: 6. CDR1 is SGHRS, CDR2 YFSETQ, per germline. The DNA of the CDR3 is TGCGCCAGCAGTCGGGACAGGGTGAGCACTGAAGCTTTCTTT. Amino acids: CASSRDRVSTEAFF.

This clonotype has a count of ten or more. Germline and junction disagree at one end, which may indicate a read error. The genes are TRBV7-7 and TRBJ2-2, with 13 bases lining up with TRBD2. This CDR3 has 16 residues. The germline CDR1 and CDR2 sequences are SSHAT and FNYEAQ (reference sequence). CDR3 sequence (DNA): TGTGCTAGCAGCTTAGGGACTAGCGGGATTCCCGGGGAGCTGTTTTTT. As protein: CASSLGTSGIPGELFF.

This clonotype was detected many times. This chain joins TRBV25-1 and TRBJ2-7; D is perhaps TRBD2 (7 bases). Germline CDR1 and CDR2: MGHDK and SYGVNS. The CDR3 has 17 residues. V was shortened by 3 bases and J by 2 bases, with 20 bases between the two germline ends. The CDR3 protein is CASSDTRGGANPYEQYF. CDR3 DNA: TGTGCCAGCAGTGACACCCGAGGGGGGGCCAATCCCTACGAGCAGTACTTC.